One TCR beta chain is described in this entry. The data are from a study of OX40 agonist ivuxolimab in advanced cancers. Study at large: Checkpoint inhibitors had been given previously to about 40% of patients.

This CDR3 is 18 amino acids long. V gave up 4 bases and J gave up 6 bases; unmatched junction bases: 17. CDR1 and CDR2 (germline): SGHVS, FQNEAQ. TCRdb's copy holds only in-frame clones and misses some; the assay was immunoSEQ multiplex PCR. The sample lists approximately 94,000 clones; more than 85% were seen once. This TCR was recovered from an adult with an advanced solid tumor such as melanoma, head and neck, liver or kidney cancer. The rearrangement links TRBV7-8 to TRBJ2-1, with 8 bases lining up with TRBD2. The sample consisted of CD4+ or CD8+ T cells sorted from blood, taken in a trial of the OX40 agonist ivuxolimab. The CDR3 DNA follows: TGTGCCAGCAGCTCCCTGGGGTCGGGAGGGCCAACGGGCAATGAGCAGTTCTTC. Its translation: CASSSLGSGGPTGNEQFF.